These 28 T cell receptor beta chains originate from one sample sequenced in a study of blood T cell repertoires in COVID-19 (dated by TCRdb to the early 2020s). The library was produced with the immunoSEQ multiplex PCR assay. Held by TCRdb, this immuneACCESS table contains in-frame sequences only and omits some clones. Under half of the omission traces to an unresolved V gene where checked; the cause of the rest is unknown. Recorded for this sample are fewer than 75,000 clones; over 80% of them occurred a single time. 6.5% to 9.5% of the sample goes to the ten largest clones. What was sequenced was peripheral blood. The receptors come from a man aged 50 to 59 with active COVID-19.

The count of this clone is one. The V gene is TRBV4-3, the J gene TRBJ1-1, with D perhaps TRBD1 (6 bases). This CDR3 is 13 amino acids long. Trimming shortened V by 2 bases and J by 10 bases, and 14 bases separated the two germline ends. Per the germline V gene, CDR1 is LGHNA and CDR2 is YSLEER. CDR3 region: CASSQRTGLGAFF. The CDR3 nucleotides read TGCGCCAGCAGCCAAAGAACAGGGTTGGGAGCTTTCTTT.

In its sample, this clone was seen a few times. The chain combines TRBV18 with TRBJ1-1; 7 positions match TRBD1. The germline gives CDR1 KGHSH, CDR2 LQKENI. CDR3 length: 14 amino acids. Trimming cost V 5 bases and J 2 bases; bases outside gene matches: 5. CDR3 coding DNA: TGTGCCAGCTCATTGACAGGGCCCAACACTGAAGCTTTCTTT. This gives the protein CASSLTGPNTEAFF.

This clone was observed once. The chain is built from TRBV15 and TRBJ2-2, with 12 bases aligning to TRBD1. The V gene's germline CDR1 is LNHNV and CDR2 YYDKDF (reference sequence). This CDR3 is 14 amino acids long. V was pared by 9 bases and J by 6 bases, with 5 bases of the junction left unmatched. CDR3 nucleotide sequence: TGTGCCACGAACCGGGACAGGGGGCCCGGGGAGCTGTTTTTT. Translated, it gives CATNRDRGPGELFF.

The V call is TRBV5-1, the J call TRBJ1-3, with D hard to call. CDR1 and CDR2 (germline): SGHRS, YFSETQ. Trimming shortened V by 3 bases and J by 0 bases, and 7 bases separated the two germline ends. The CDR3 has 14 amino acids. The CDR3 loop reads CASSSGSSGNTIYF. The CDR3 DNA is TGCGCCAGCAGCTCTGGGAGCTCTGGAAACACCATATATTTT.

The chain carries TRBV5-6 and TRBJ1-2; D ambiguous. The CDR3 runs to 12 residues. Germline assignment: CDR1 SGHDT and CDR2 YYEEEE. V was trimmed by 6 bases and J by 7 bases, leaving 13 bases between them. For the CDR3, the DNA is TGTGCCAGCACGTGGCGGTGGAGTGGCTACACCTTC. As protein: CASTWRWSGYTF.

This clone was counted a single time. The rearrangement joins TRBV12-3 or TRBV12-4 to TRBJ1-4; no reliable D call. The CDR3 runs to 11 residues. With 8 bases removed from V and 6 bases from J, the gap between germline ends came to 7 bases. CDR3 region: CASAGYEKLFF. The CDR3 bases are TGTGCCAGCGCGGGTTATGAAAAACTGTTTTTT.

This chain connects TRBV5-1 to TRBJ2-1; D not certain. Trimming took 2 bases from V and 0 from J, leaving 9 bases between them. Germline assignment: CDR1 SGHRS and CDR2 YFSETQ. This CDR3 contains 15 residues. CDR3 protein: CASSLDTSSYNEQFF. CDR3 DNA: TGCGCCAGCAGCTTAGACACGAGCTCCTACAATGAGCAGTTCTTC.

The chain recombines TRBV5-4 with TRBJ2-3; 9 nucleotides match TRBD1. J lost 4 bases, V lost 3 bases, and 9 bases had no gene match. The CDR3 is 16 amino acids. Germline CDR1 and CDR2: SGHNT and YYREEE (reference sequence). The CDR3 region is CASSSTDRGIADTQYF. In nucleotides, the CDR3 is TGTGCCAGCAGCTCCACCGACAGGGGGATTGCAGATACGCAGTATTTT.

This clone was observed once. The chain carries TRBV20-1 and TRBJ1-1; maybe TRBD1 (5 bases). V lost 3 bases, J lost 1 base, and 18 bases lay in between. The CDR3 extends over 16 amino acids. The germline V gene has CDR1 DFQATT and CDR2 SNEGSKA (reference sequence). DNA for the CDR3: TGCAGTGCTAGTTGGTCGGGGGGGGAGAGGAACACTGAAGCTTTCTTT. Translated: CSASWSGGERNTEAFF.

CDR3 amino acids: CASSFGLNTGELFF. The CDR3 region has the DNA TGTGCCAGCAGCTTTGGCTTGAACACCGGGGAGCTGTTTTTT. This chain links TRBV5-6 with TRBJ2-2; no clear D gene. The CDR3 has 14 amino acids. The V gene lost 2 bases and the J gene lost 1 base, with 6 bases spanning the gap. Germline CDR1 is SGHDT and CDR2 is YYEEEE.

The chain links TRBV19 to TRBJ1-2; TRBD1 might be the D (6 bases). The CDR3 has 16 residues. Germline CDR1 and CDR2: LNHDA and SQIVND (reference sequence). Trimming stripped 1 base from V and 4 bases from J, with 16 bases between. This chain's CDR3 is CASSIGGTGYGYGYTF. Written as DNA, the CDR3 is TGTGCCAGTAGTATAGGGGGCACAGGGTACGGCTATGGCTACACCTTC.

The chain is built from TRBV2 and TRBJ2-7, with D possibly matching TRBD1 (5 bases). This CDR3 region has 13 residues. Germline CDR1 SNHLY, CDR2 FYNNEI. V was shortened by 6 bases and J by 2 bases, with 11 bases between the two germline ends. The CDR3 here is CASSNQGAYEQYF. CDR3 DNA: TGTGCCAGCAGCAACCAGGGTGCCTACGAGCAGTACTTC.

The chain is built from TRBV7-2 and TRBJ2-7, with D possibly TRBD2 on 5 matching bases. The CDR3 spans 14 residues. Germline CDR1 and CDR2: SGHTA and FQGNSA. The V end lost 5 bases, the J end lost 0 bases, and 11 bases lay between the germline ends. The CDR3: CASSRTPFSYEQYF. For the CDR3, the DNA is TGTGCCAGCAGCCGGACTCCGTTCTCCTACGAGCAGTACTTC. Together with reference TRBV7-2 and TRBJ2-7, the CDR3 gives the full variable domain: GAGVSQSPSNKVTEKGKDVELRCDPISGHTALYWYRQSLGQGLEFLIYFQGNSAPDKSGLPSDRFSAERTGGSVSTLTIQRTQQEDSAVYLCASSRTPFSYEQYFGPGTRLTVT.

The rearrangement joins TRBV3-1 (or the pseudogene TRBV3-2) to TRBJ2-5; TRBD2 matches 7 bases. Germline CDR1 LGHDT, CDR2 YNNKEL (reference sequence). V shed 4 bases, J shed 0 bases, and the junction held 8 bases outside the gene matches. This CDR3 is 16 amino acids long. The CDR3: CASSPSYGRNQETQYF. As DNA, the CDR3 is TGTGCCAGCAGCCCTTCCTACGGGAGGAACCAAGAGACCCAGTACTTC.

The chain links TRBV18 to TRBJ2-1, with D possibly being TRBD2 (5 bases). The V gene lost 2 bases and the J gene lost 6 bases, with 17 bases spanning the gap. This CDR3 has 16 residues. CDR1 and CDR2 (germline): KGHSH, LQKENI. CDR3 coding DNA: TGTGCCAGCTCACCATTCCTAGGGAGTCAGGTCAATGAGCAGTTCTTC. This codes for CASSPFLGSQVNEQFF.

This chain connects TRBV9 to TRBJ1-5, with a possible D match to TRBD1 (5 bases). V was shortened by 4 bases and J by 5 bases, with 10 bases between the two germline ends. The CDR3 loop spans 13 amino acids. Germline V gene lookup returns CDR1 SGDLS and CDR2 YYNGEE. The CDR3 region has the DNA TGTGCCAGCAGCCCAGGGTACGATCAGCCCCAGCATTTT. Protein product: CASSPGYDQPQHF.

The rearrangement joins TRBV9 to TRBJ1-4; D uncertain. Trimming took 0 bases from V and 2 from J, leaving 8 bases between them. CDR3 length: 15 residues. Germline V gene sequence: CDR1 SGDLS, CDR2 YYNGEE. The CDR3 region is CASSVGRFTNEKLFF. Written as DNA, the CDR3 is TGTGCCAGCAGCGTAGGCAGATTCACTAATGAAAAACTGTTTTTT.

This sequence joins TRBV4-3 and TRBJ1-1; 10 bases match TRBD1. The CDR3 runs to 19 residues. V shed 6 bases, J shed 3 bases, and the junction held 19 bases outside the gene matches. Looked up from germline, CDR1 is LGHNA and CDR2 is YSLEER. For the CDR3, the DNA is TGCGCCAGCAGAAAAAACTGGGACGGGACAGGGGTTGTGGACACTGAAGCTTTCTTT. Amino acids: CASRKNWDGTGVVDTEAFF.

The chain recombines TRBV7-2 with TRBJ1-3, with D possibly being TRBD1 (6 bases). From germline, CDR1 is SGHTA and CDR2 FQGNSA. Trimming pared 5 bases from V and 0 bases from J, leaving 14 bases between. The CDR3 loop spans 16 amino acids. CDR3 protein: CASSPAGGLSGNTIYF. Written as DNA, the CDR3 is TGTGCCAGCAGCCCCGCGGGGGGGCTCTCTGGAAACACCATATATTTT.

The V call is TRBV6-5, the J call TRBJ1-5; D might be TRBD1 (5 bases). CDR3 length: 13 amino acids. From germline, CDR1 is MNHEY and CDR2 SVGAGI. V was clipped by 7 bases and J by 7 bases, with 14 bases between them. CDR3 sequence: CASTRGNGQPQHF. The DNA for the CDR3 is TGTGCCAGCACCCGGGGGAACGGACAGCCCCAGCATTTT.

The gene calls are TRBV5-5 and TRBJ1-1, with D hard to call. Germline values: CDR1 SGHKS, CDR2 YYEKEE (reference sequence). The CDR3 extends over 13 amino acids. The germline V and J ends were trimmed by 4 bases and 5 bases, with 12 bases remaining between them. The CDR3 spells CASSALTGTEAFF. For the CDR3, the DNA is TGTGCCAGCAGCGCACTAACGGGAACTGAAGCTTTCTTT.

The rearrangement links TRBV28 to TRBJ2-7; D is unclear. Per germline, CDR1 MDHEN and CDR2 SYDVKM. Trimming removed 4 bases from V and 2 bases from J, with 9 bases in between. The CDR3 length is 13 residues. DNA for the CDR3: TGTGCCAGCAGTTCCGGTTTAACCTACGAGCAGTACTTC. Residues: CASSSGLTYEQYF.

In its sample, this clone was seen many times. The V and J genes are TRBV11-1 and TRBJ2-7; the D gene is possibly TRBD2 (5 bases). CDR1 and CDR2 (germline): SGHAT, FQDESV (reference sequence). The CDR3 spans 14 residues. Deletions cut 5 bases from V and 2 bases from J, with 13 bases between. The CDR3 protein is CASSVNVGAYEQYF. DNA of the CDR3: TGTGCCAGCAGCGTAAATGTGGGAGCCTACGAGCAGTACTTC.

In regard to this clone: Different DNA sequences within this sample yield the same CDR3. V is TRBV28 and J is TRBJ1-5; weak D call: TRBD1 (5 bases). V was pared by 5 bases and J by 2 bases, with 10 bases between. There are 14 residues in the CDR3. Germline lookup yields CDR1 MDHEN and CDR2 SYDVKM. The CDR3 DNA sequence: TGTGCCAGCAGTCTAGACAGAGGCAATCAGCCCCAGCATTTT. This translates into CASSLDRGNQPQHF.

CDR3 bases: TGTGCCAGCAGTGAATCCAGGGACTATGGCTACACCTTC. Translated, it gives CASSESRDYGYTF. This chain links TRBV6-1 with TRBJ1-2, with D perhaps matching TRBD1 (5 bases). CDR1 is MNHNS, CDR2 SASEGT, per germline. V dropped 2 bases and J dropped 3 bases, with 7 bases sitting between them. This CDR3 region has 13 residues.

This chain connects TRBV21-1 to TRBJ2-4; TRBD1 is the table's D call and was not checked against the DNA. TRBV21-1 is designated a pseudogene. The CDR3 runs 15 residues. CDR3: CASSIRTRVQNIQYF. CDR3 DNA: TGTGCCAGCAGCATTCGAACCAGGGTCCAAAACATTCAGTACTTC.

The chain uses TRBV7-9 and TRBJ1-1; 7 bases align to TRBD1. Per the germline V gene, CDR1 is SEHNR and CDR2 is FQNEAQ (reference sequence). This CDR3 is built from 13 residues. The J segment lost 6 bases and the V segment lost 6 bases, leaving 7 bases of the junction unmatched. The CDR3 is CASSSQGYAEAFF. The CDR3 DNA follows: TGTGCCAGCAGTTCACAGGGGTACGCTGAAGCTTTCTTT.

The gene calls are TRBV7-2 and TRBJ2-6, with 13 bases aligning to TRBD2. Germline V gene data show CDR1 as SGHTA and CDR2 as FQGNSA. The junction had 5 bases not matched to a gene; V was cut back by 6 bases and J by 0 bases. The CDR3 runs 18 residues. The CDR3 nucleotides read TGTGCCAGCAGTCTCCGACTAGCGGGGGGCTCTGGGGCCAACGTCCTGACTTTC. It specifies CASSLRLAGGSGANVLTF.